This record concerns one T cell receptor beta chain sequence. Its specificity is unknown. This CDR3 comprises 13 residues. Germline-derived CDR1 and CDR2 are LNHNV and YYDKDF (reference sequence). The ends were cut back, 0 bases at V and 4 bases at J, with 5 bases in the middle. The table came from immunoSEQ multiplex PCR; TCRdb's copy has only in-frame clones and leaves some out. This table has 71,000 or so clones, roughly 94% appearing once. The sample is drawn from a study of cytomegalovirus exposure and HLA in healthy donors. Findings of the study overall: TCR clusters originating in the first cohort tended to co-occur in the roughly 110 validation repertoires, according to a later analysis. Generally TCR sequences proved uncommon, though certain public TCRs appeared in numerous donors.

This chain joins TRBV15 and TRBJ2-3; D remains unclear. Sequenced sample: PBMCs. The sequence came from a man aged 18 to 29 in good health and CMV-seropositive. CDR3 in DNA: TGTGCCACCAGCAGAGATTATCCAGATACGCAGTATTTT. This gives the protein CATSRDYPDTQYF.